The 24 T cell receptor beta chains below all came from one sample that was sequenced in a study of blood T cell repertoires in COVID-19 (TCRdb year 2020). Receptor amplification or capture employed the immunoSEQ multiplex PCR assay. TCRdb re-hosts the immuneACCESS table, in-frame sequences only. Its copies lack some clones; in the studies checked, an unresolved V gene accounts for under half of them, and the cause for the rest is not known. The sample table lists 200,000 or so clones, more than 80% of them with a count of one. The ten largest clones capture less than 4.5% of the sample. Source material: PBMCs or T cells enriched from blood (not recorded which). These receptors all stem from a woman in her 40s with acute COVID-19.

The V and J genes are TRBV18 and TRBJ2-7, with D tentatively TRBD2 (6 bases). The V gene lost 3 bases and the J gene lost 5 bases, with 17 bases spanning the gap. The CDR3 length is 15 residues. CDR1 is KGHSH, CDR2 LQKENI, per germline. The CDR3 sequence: CASSPLGDSGNEQYF. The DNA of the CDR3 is TGTGCCAGCTCACCGCTAGGGGACTCCGGGAACGAGCAGTACTTC.

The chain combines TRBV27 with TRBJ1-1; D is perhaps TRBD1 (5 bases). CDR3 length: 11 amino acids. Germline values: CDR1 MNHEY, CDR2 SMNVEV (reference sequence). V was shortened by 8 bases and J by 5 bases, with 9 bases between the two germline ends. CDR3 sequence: CASSKGTEAFF. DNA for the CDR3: TGTGCCAGCTCCAAGGGGACTGAAGCTTTCTTT.

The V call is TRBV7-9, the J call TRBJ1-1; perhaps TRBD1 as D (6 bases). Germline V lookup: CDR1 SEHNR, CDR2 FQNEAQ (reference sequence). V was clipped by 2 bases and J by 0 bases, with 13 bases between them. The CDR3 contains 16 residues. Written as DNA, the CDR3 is TGTGCCAGCAGCTTACCTACGGGACAATTGAACACTGAAGCTTTCTTT. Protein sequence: CASSLPTGQLNTEAFF. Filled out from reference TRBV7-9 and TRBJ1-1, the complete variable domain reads DTGVSQNPRHKITKRGQNVTFRCDPISEHNRLYWYRQTLGQGPEFLTYFQNEAQLEKSRLLSDRFSAERPKGSFSTLEIQRTEQGDSAMYLCASSLPTGQLNTEAFFGQGTRLTVV.

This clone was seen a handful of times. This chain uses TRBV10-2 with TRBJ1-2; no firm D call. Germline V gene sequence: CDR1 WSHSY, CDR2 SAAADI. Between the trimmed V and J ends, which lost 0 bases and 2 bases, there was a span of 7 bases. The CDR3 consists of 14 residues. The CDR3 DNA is TGCGCCAGCAGTGAGTCTGGGCAGAACTATGGCTACACCTTC. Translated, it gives CASSESGQNYGYTF.

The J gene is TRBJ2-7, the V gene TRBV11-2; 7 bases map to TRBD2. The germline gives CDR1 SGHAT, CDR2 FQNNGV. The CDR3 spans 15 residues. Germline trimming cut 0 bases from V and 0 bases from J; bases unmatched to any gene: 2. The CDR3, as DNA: TGTGCCAGCAGCTTAGAGCGGGGGAGCTCCTACGAGCAGTACGTC. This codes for CASSLERGSSYEQYV.

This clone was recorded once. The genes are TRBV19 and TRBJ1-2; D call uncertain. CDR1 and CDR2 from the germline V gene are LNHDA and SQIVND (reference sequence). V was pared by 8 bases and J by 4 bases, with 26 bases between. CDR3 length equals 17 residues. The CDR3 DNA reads TGTGCCAGTGGAGGGAGGACGGGTCATGTACGAGGCTATGGCTACACCTTC. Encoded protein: CASGGRTGHVRGYGYTF.

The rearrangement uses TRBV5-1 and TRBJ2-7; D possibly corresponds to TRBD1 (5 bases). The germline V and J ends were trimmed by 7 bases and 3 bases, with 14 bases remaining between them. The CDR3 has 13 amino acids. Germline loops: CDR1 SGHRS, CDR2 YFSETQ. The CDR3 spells CASSPGKGYEQYF. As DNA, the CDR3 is TGCGCCAGCTCCCCAGGGAAAGGCTACGAGCAGTACTTC.

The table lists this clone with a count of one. The CDR3 here is CASSLADTADYGYTF. As DNA, the CDR3 is TGTGCCAGCAGCTTAGCGGACACGGCGGACTATGGCTACACCTTC. The chain recombines TRBV7-8 with TRBJ1-2; D may be TRBD1 (5 bases). V lost 0 bases and J lost 3, with 11 bases in between. Germline CDR1 SGHVS, CDR2 FQNEAQ. The CDR3 runs to 15 residues.

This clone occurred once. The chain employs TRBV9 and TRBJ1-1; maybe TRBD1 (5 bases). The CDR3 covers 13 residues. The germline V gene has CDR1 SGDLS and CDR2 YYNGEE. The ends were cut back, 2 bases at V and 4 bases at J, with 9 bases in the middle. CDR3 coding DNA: TGTGCCAGCAGCGTGGGGCGCGGCACTGAAGCTTTCTTT. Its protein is CASSVGRGTEAFF. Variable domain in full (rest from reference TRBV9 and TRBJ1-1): DSGVTQTPKHLITATGQRVTLRCSPRSGDLSVYWYQQSLDQGLQFLIQYYNGEERAKGNILERFSAQQFPDLHSELNLSSLELGDSALYFCASSVGRGTEAFFGQGTRLTVV.

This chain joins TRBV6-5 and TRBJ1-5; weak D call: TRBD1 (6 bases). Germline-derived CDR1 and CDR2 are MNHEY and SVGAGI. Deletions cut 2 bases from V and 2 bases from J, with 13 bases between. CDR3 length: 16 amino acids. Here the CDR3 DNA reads TGTGCCAGCAGTTACGGGGGCACCGGGGGCAATCAGCCCCAGCATTTT. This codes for CASSYGGTGGNQPQHF.

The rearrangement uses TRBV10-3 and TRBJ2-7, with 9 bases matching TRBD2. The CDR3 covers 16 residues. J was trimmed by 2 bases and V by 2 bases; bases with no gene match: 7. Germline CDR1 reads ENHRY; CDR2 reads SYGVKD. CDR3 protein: CAISEGVAGAPYEQYV. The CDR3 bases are TGTGCCATCAGTGAGGGAGTAGCGGGGGCACCCTACGAGCAGTACGTC.

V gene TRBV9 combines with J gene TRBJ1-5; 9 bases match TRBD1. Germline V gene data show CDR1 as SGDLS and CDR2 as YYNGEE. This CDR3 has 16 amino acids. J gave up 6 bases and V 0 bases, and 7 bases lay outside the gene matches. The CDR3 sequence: CASSVGEDRGSQPQHF. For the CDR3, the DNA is TGTGCCAGCAGCGTAGGGGAGGACAGGGGATCTCAGCCCCAGCATTTT.

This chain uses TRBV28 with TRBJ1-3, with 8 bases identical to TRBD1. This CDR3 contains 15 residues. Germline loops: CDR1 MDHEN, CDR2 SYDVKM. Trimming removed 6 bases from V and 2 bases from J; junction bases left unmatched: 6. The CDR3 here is CASSRTGFTGNTIYF. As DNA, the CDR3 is TGTGCCAGCAGCAGGACAGGGTTCACTGGAAACACCATATATTTT.

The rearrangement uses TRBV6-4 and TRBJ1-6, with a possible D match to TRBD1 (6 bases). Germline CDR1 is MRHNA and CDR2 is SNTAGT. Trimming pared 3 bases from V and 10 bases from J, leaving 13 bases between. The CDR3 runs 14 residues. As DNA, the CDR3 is TGTGCCAGCAGTGAGGCCAGGGGAGGGTCACCCCTCCACTTT. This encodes CASSEARGGSPLHF.

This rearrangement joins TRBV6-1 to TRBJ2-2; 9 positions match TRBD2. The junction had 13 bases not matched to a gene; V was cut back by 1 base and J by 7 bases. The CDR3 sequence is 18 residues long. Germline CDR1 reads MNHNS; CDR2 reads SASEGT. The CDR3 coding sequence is TGTGCCAGCAGTGAAGTTGGGTTGAAGCGGGGGGTTGTCGGGGAGCTGTTTTTT. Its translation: CASSEVGLKRGVVGELFF.

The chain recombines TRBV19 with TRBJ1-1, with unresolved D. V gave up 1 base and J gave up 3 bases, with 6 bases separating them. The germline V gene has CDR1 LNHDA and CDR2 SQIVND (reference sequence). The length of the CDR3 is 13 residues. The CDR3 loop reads CASSIALYTEAFF. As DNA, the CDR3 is TGTGCCAGTAGTATAGCTCTCTACACTGAAGCTTTCTTT.

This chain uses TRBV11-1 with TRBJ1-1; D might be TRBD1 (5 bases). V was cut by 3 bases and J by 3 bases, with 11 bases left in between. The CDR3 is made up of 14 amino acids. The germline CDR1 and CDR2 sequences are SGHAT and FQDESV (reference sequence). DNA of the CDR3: TGTGCCAGCAGCTTGGACGGGGGAGACACTGAAGCTTTCTTT. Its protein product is CASSLDGGDTEAFF.

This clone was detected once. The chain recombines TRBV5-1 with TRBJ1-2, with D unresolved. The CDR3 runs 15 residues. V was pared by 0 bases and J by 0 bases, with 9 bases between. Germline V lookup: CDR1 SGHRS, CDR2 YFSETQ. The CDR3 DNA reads TGCGCCAGCAGCTTGGTGGCGGCCTCTAACTATGGCTACACCTTC. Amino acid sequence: CASSLVAASNYGYTF.

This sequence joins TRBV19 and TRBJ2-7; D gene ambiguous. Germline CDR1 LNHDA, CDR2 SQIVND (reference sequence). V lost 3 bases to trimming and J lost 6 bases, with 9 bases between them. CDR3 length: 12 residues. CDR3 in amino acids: CASSMSGGEQYF. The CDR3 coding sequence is TGTGCCAGTAGTATGAGTGGTGGCGAGCAGTACTTC.

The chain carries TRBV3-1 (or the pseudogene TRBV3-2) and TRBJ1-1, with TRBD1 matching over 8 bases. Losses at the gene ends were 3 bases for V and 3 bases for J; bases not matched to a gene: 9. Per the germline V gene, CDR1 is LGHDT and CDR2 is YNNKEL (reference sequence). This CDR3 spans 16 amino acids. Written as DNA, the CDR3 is TGTGCCAGCAGCCACATACCGGGACAGGCCTACACTGAAGCTTTCTTT. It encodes CASSHIPGQAYTEAFF.

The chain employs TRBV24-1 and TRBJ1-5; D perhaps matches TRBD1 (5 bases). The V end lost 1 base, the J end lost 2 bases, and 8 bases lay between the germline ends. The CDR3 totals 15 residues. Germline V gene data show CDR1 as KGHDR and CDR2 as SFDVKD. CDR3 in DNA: TGTGCCACCAGTGATTTTGGGGGGGGCAATCAGCCCCAGCATTTT. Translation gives CATSDFGGGNQPQHF.

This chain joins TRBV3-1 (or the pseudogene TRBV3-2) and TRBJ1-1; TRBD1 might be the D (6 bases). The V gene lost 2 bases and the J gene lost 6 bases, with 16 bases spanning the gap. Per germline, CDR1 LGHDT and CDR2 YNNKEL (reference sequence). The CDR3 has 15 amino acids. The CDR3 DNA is TGTGCCAGCAGCCAAACGCGACAGGATATCTCTGAAGCTTTCTTT. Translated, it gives CASSQTRQDISEAFF.

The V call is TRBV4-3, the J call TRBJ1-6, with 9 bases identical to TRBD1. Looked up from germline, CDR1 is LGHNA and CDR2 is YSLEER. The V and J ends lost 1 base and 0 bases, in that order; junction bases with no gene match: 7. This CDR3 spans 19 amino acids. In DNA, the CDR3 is TGCGCCAGCAGCCAAGGAGGACAGGGGTGTTGCTCCTATAATTCACCCCTCCACTTT. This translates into CASSQGGQGCCSYNSPLHF.

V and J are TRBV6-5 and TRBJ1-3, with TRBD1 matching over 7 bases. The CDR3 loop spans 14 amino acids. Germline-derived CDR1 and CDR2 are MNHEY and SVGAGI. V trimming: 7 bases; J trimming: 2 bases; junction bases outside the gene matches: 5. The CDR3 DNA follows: TGTGCCAGCAAAAGACAGGGACCTGGAAACACCATATATTTT. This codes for CASKRQGPGNTIYF.